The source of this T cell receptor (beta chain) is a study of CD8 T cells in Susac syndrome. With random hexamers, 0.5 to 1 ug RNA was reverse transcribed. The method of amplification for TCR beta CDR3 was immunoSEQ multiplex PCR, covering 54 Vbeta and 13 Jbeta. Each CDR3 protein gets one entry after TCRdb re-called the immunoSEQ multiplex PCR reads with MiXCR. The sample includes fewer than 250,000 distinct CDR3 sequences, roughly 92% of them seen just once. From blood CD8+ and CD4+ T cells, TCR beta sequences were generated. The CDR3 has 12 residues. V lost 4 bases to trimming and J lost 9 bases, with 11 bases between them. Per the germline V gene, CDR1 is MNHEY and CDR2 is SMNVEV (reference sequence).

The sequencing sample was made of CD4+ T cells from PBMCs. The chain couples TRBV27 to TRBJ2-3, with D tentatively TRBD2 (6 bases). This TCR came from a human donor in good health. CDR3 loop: CASSSSGPTQYF. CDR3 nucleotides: TGTGCCAGCAGTTCAAGCGGGCCGACGCAGTATTTT.